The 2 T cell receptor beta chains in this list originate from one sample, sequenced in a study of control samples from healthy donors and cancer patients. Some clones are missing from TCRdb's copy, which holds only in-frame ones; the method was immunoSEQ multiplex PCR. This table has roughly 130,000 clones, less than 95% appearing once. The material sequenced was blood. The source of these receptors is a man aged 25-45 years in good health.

DNA for the CDR3: TGTGCCATCAGTGAGTCGGTGGGGGACACTGAAGCTTTCTTT. Its translation: CAISESVGDTEAFF. V usage is TRBV10-3 and J usage is TRBJ1-1; D is possibly TRBD1 (5 bases). Germline V lookup: CDR1 ENHRY, CDR2 SYGVKD. The CDR3 covers 14 residues. V was trimmed by 0 bases and J by 3 bases, leaving 8 bases between them.

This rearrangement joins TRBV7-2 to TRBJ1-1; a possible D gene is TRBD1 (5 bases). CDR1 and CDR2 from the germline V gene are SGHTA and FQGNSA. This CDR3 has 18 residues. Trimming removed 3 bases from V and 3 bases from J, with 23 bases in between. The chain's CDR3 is CASSLRAIRGGSYTEAFF. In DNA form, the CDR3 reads TGTGCCAGCAGCTTGAGGGCGATTCGCGGGGGATCGTACACTGAAGCTTTCTTT.